Listed below are T cell receptor beta chains from one sample, sequenced in a study of OX40 agonist ivuxolimab in advanced cancers. Libraries were prepared by immunoSEQ multiplex PCR; TCRdb keeps only in-frame clonotypes and omits some of them. The sample lists tens of thousands of clones, roughly 87% seen once, with 8.5% to 14% in the top ten. The specimen was CD4+ or CD8+ T cells sorted from blood, collected in a trial of the OX40 agonist ivuxolimab. The receptors stem from an adult with an advanced solid tumor such as melanoma, head and neck, liver or kidney cancer. Each CDR3 is given with its conserved first and last residue. Fields, in order: CDR3 length, J gene, clone size, V gene, D gene, CDR3 protein, CDR3 DNA. A D gene is named only where the DNA matches it firmly. The size entry is marked missing in some rows and otherwise reads once, few, many or a size class.

len: 13; j_gene: TRBJ2-7; abundance: NA; v_gene: TRBV5-4; d_gene: NA; CDR3aa: CASSLDEIYEQYF; CDR3nt: TGTGCCAGCAGCTTGGACGAGATCTACGAGCAGTACTTC
len: 14; j_gene: TRBJ1-1; abundance: once; v_gene: TRBV29-1; d_gene: NA; CDR3aa: CSVEDSRVGAEAFF; CDR3nt: TGCAGCGTTGAAGATTCCAGGGTAGGCGCTGAAGCTTTCTTT
len: 14; j_gene: TRBJ2-2; abundance: NA; v_gene: TRBV10-1; d_gene: NA; CDR3aa: CASSGVGGDGELFF; CDR3nt: TGCGCCAGCAGTGGTGTGGGAGGTGACGGGGAGCTGTTTTTT
len: 13; j_gene: TRBJ2-5; abundance: NA; v_gene: TRBV4-1; d_gene: NA; CDR3aa: CASSQEGQETQYF; CDR3nt: TGCGCCAGCAGCCAAGAGGGCCAAGAGACCCAGTACTTC
len: 15; j_gene: TRBJ2-3; abundance: NA; v_gene: TRBV2; d_gene: NA; CDR3aa: CASSEQGIGTDTQYF; CDR3nt: TGTGCCAGCAGTGAACAAGGGATAGGCACAGATACGCAGTATTTT
len: 15; j_gene: TRBJ2-7; abundance: NA; v_gene: TRBV7-9; d_gene: NA; CDR3aa: CASSPSGHNPYEQYF; CDR3nt: TGTGCCAGCAGCCCCTCCGGACACAACCCCTACGAGCAGTACTTC
len: 14; j_gene: TRBJ1-2; abundance: NA; v_gene: TRBV4-1; d_gene: NA; CDR3aa: CASSQVGSDYGYTF; CDR3nt: TGCGCCAGCAGCCAAGTAGGCAGCGACTATGGCTACACCTTC
len: 11; j_gene: TRBJ2-1; abundance: NA; v_gene: TRBV9; d_gene: NA; CDR3aa: CASSGNNEQFF; CDR3nt: TGTGCCAGCAGCGGAAACAATGAGCAGTTCTTC
len: 13; j_gene: TRBJ1-1; abundance: NA; v_gene: TRBV30; d_gene: NA; CDR3aa: CAWSKDVNTEAFF; CDR3nt: TGTGCCTGGAGCAAGGACGTGAACACTGAAGCTTTCTTT
len: 13; j_gene: TRBJ1-2; abundance: NA; v_gene: TRBV19; d_gene: NA; CDR3aa: CASSIEPLSGYTF; CDR3nt: TGTGCCAGTAGTATTGAGCCCCTCTCCGGCTACACCTTC
len: 19; j_gene: TRBJ2-1; abundance: NA; v_gene: TRBV11-3; d_gene: NA; CDR3aa: CASSLGGQGVVGSYNEQFF; CDR3nt: TGTGCCAGCAGCTTAGGGGGACAAGGGGTAGTGGGTTCCTACAATGAGCAGTTCTTC
len: 14; j_gene: TRBJ2-5; abundance: NA; v_gene: TRBV14; d_gene: TRBD2; CDR3aa: CASSRLAEQETQYF; CDR3nt: TGTGCCAGCAGCCGACTAGCGGAACAAGAGACCCAGTACTTC
len: 14; j_gene: TRBJ1-5; abundance: few; v_gene: TRBV19; d_gene: NA; CDR3aa: CASSIRDSNQPQHF; CDR3nt: TGTGCCAGTAGTATCCGGGACAGCAATCAGCCCCAGCATTTT
len: 15; j_gene: TRBJ2-1; abundance: NA; v_gene: TRBV6-5; d_gene: TRBD2; CDR3aa: CASRIAGGLYNEQFF; CDR3nt: TGTGCCAGCAGAATAGCGGGGGGCCTTTACAATGAGCAGTTCTTC
len: 15; j_gene: TRBJ2-7; abundance: NA; v_gene: TRBV9; d_gene: TRBD2; CDR3aa: CASSPSGLAGVVTYF; CDR3nt: TGTGCCAGCAGCCCCTCCGGACTAGCGGGAGTTGTAACGTACTTC
len: 19; j_gene: TRBJ2-3; abundance: NA; v_gene: TRBV5-4; d_gene: TRBD2; CDR3aa: CASRHLFQRGAQFEDTQYF; CDR3nt: TGTGCCAGCAGGCACCTTTTCCAGCGGGGGGCCCAATTTGAGGATACGCAGTATTTT
len: 13; j_gene: TRBJ2-7; abundance: NA; v_gene: TRBV14; d_gene: TRBD1; CDR3aa: CASSRWTGAEQYF; CDR3nt: TGTGCCAGCAGCCGGTGGACAGGGGCCGAGCAGTACTTC
len: 13; j_gene: TRBJ1-5; abundance: NA; v_gene: TRBV28; d_gene: NA; CDR3aa: CASKVGGNQPQHF; CDR3nt: TGTGCCAGCAAGGTTGGGGGAAATCAGCCCCAGCATTTT
len: 15; j_gene: TRBJ1-3; abundance: few; v_gene: TRBV4-1; d_gene: NA; CDR3aa: CASSQEADSGNTIYF; CDR3nt: TGCGCCAGCAGCCAAGAAGCAGACTCTGGAAACACCATATATTTT
len: 14; j_gene: TRBJ1-3; abundance: once; v_gene: TRBV2; d_gene: NA; CDR3aa: CASTYAAAANTIYF; CDR3nt: TGTGCCAGCACCTACGCGGCCGCGGCAAACACCATATATTTT
len: 13; j_gene: TRBJ2-1; abundance: NA; v_gene: TRBV4-3; d_gene: TRBD2; CDR3aa: CASSSRTSDEQFF; CDR3nt: TGCGCCAGCAGCTCCCGGACTAGCGATGAGCAGTTCTTC
len: 15; j_gene: TRBJ1-5; abundance: NA; v_gene: TRBV19; d_gene: NA; CDR3aa: CASRIQVTSNQPQHF; CDR3nt: TGTGCCAGTAGGATACAGGTAACTAGCAATCAGCCCCAGCATTTT
len: 12; j_gene: TRBJ2-1; abundance: NA; v_gene: TRBV19; d_gene: NA; CDR3aa: CASSQRLNEQFF; CDR3nt: TGTGCCAGTAGCCAGAGACTCAATGAGCAGTTCTTC
len: 17; j_gene: TRBJ2-2; abundance: NA; v_gene: TRBV13; d_gene: TRBD1; CDR3aa: CASSDQGAVMDTGELFF; CDR3nt: TGTGCCAGCAGCGACCAGGGGGCCGTAATGGACACCGGGGAGCTGTTTTTT
len: 17; j_gene: TRBJ2-5; abundance: NA; v_gene: TRBV4-3; d_gene: TRBD1; CDR3aa: CASSPDRVGQGQETQYF; CDR3nt: TGCGCCAGCAGCCCGGACAGGGTCGGGCAGGGCCAAGAGACCCAGTACTTC